This TCR beta chain emerged from a study of blood T cell repertoires in COVID-19. For the study at large: The study drew acute and convalescent COVID-19 samples from the United States, Italy and Spain. The analysed material was cDNA or gDNA that came from T cells, B-cell-depleted T cells, or PBMCs.

The J segment lost 6 bases and the V segment lost 2 bases, leaving 4 bases of the junction unmatched. The germline gives CDR1 MNHEY, CDR2 SVGAGI. The CDR3 is 14 amino acids. Source study methods: Reference gene primer amplification yielded estimated nucleated cell counts. The protocol was immunoSEQ multiplex PCR, while the TCRdb copy is restricted to in-frame clones and leaves out a portion. The D gene and trimming were derived from the DNA, and the V and J assignments and clone size from that table. The repertoire holds 90,000 to 120,000 clones, with 88% as singletons. The rearrangement links TRBV6-5 to TRBJ1-5, with TRBD1 matching 7 bases. The material sequenced was peripheral blood. This TCR derives from a human donor in a cohort sampled during active COVID-19. The CDR3 loop is CASSYAAGGQPQHF. Here the CDR3 DNA reads TGTGCCAGCAGTTACGCGGCAGGGGGTCAGCCCCAGCATTTT.